This record looks at one T cell receptor (beta chain) sequence and its context. Its antigen is not identified. This entry belongs to a study of T cell responses to AZD1222 COVID-19 vaccine. Notes on the study in general: It should be noted that donors were predominantly white British and more often female, and clonal diversity was possibly underestimated. The repertoires were collected only after the peak T cell response.

The table came from immunoSEQ multiplex PCR; TCRdb's copy has only in-frame clones and leaves some out. The table lists about 100,000 clones, 84% of them singletons, with 17% in the top ten. Sequencing used peripheral blood, obtained on day 0 of AZD1222 vaccination. The clonotype originates from an adult in good health.

This chain's CDR3 is CASSPLSDTQYF. The CDR3, as DNA: TGCGCCAGCAGCCCCTTGTCAGATACGCAGTATTTT. The genes are TRBV5-1 and TRBJ2-3, with D uncertain. V lost 4 bases and J lost 4, with 7 bases in between. Looked up from germline, CDR1 is SGHRS and CDR2 is YFSETQ. The CDR3 spans 12 residues.